This record looks at one T cell receptor (beta chain) sequence and its context. Its target is unknown. This specimen belongs to a study of cytomegalovirus exposure and HLA in healthy donors. The study's findings and limits: In the analysis, some V segments, TRBV6-2 and TRBV6-3 included, were excluded as indistinguishable. Sequencing artifact likely explains a cluster of highly shared sequence variants. It was reportedly the case that the classifier diagnosed cytomegalovirus status with high specificity and sensitivity.

The PCR ran on 60 Vbeta and 13 Jbeta primers. TCRdb keeps only in-frame clones here, not all; method: immunoSEQ multiplex PCR. The sample lists about 190,000 clones; around three quarters were seen once. V was cut by 4 bases and J by 3 bases, with 12 bases left in between. This CDR3 is 14 amino acids long. The germline CDR1 and CDR2 sequences are WSHSY and SAAADI. Input material: PBMCs. This TCR derives from a woman under 30 in good health and CMV-seronegative. V and J are TRBV10-2 and TRBJ1-2; D may be TRBD1 (5 bases). DNA for the CDR3: TGCGCCAGCAGTGGGGAGGGGCCGGACTATGGCTACACCTTC. It translates to CASSGEGPDYGYTF.